The following is a TCR beta chain sequence with its context. What it binds is unknown. The sample is drawn from a study of T cell repertoires in cytomegalovirus infection. A single record per CDR3 protein comes from TCRdb applying MiXCR to the reads. The table lists some 800,000 distinct CDR3 sequences, under 35% of them singletons. The germline CDR1 and CDR2 sequences are SGHNT and YENEEA. This CDR3 region has 16 residues. V was cut by 5 bases and J by 5 bases, with 19 bases left in between. The sample here was cultured CD8+ T cells from PBMCs, taken from culture after CMV antigen stimulation. This clonotype was obtained from a human donor in good health (CMV status not recorded). Some clones in this sample may be carry-over from other donors' samples. V is TRBV11-3 and J is TRBJ2-1; D could derive from TRBD1 or TRBD2 (6 bases each). The CDR3 is CASSPTRGPSHNEQFF. CDR3 nucleotides: TGTGCCAGCAGCCCGACCCGGGGGCCGTCCCACAATGAGCAGTTCTTC.